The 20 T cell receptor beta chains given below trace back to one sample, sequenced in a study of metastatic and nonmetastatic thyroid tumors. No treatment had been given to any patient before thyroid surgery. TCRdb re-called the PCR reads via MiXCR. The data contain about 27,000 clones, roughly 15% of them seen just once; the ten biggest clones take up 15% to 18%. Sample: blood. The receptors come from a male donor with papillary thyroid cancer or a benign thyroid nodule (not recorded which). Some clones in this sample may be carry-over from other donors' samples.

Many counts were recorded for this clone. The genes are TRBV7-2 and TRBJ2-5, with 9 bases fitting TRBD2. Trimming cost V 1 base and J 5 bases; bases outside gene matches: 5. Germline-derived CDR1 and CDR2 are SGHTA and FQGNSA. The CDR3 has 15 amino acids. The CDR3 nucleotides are TGTGCCAGCAGCTTAGGGGGGACTAGCCTCGAGACCCAGTACTTC. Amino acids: CASSLGGTSLETQYF.

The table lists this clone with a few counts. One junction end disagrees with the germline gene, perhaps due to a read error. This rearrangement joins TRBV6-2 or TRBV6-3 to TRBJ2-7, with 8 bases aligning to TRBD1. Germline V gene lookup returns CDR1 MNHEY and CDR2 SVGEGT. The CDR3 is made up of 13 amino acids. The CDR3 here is CARSLLSRDRGYF. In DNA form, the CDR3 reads TGTGCCAGGAGTTTATTATCTCGTGACAGGGGGTACTTC.

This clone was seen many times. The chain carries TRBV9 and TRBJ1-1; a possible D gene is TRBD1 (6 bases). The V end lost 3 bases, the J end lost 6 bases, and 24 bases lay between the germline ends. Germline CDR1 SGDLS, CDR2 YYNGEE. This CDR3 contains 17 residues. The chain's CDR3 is CASSDPRGGAFSAEAFF. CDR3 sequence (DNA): TGTGCCAGCAGCGACCCCCGCGGGGGGGCTTTTAGCGCTGAAGCTTTCTTT.

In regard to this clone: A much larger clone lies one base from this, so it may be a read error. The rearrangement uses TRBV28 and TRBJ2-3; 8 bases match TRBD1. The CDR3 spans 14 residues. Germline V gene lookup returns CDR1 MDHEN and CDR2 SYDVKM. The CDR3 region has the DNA TGTGCCAGCAGTGGACAGGGTGGCGCAGATACGCAGTGTTTT. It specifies CASSGQGGADTQCF.

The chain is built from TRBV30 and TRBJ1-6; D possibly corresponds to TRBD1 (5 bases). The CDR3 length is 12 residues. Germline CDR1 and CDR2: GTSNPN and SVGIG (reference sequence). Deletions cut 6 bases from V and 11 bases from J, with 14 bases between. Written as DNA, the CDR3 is TGTGCCTGTATCTCCACAGGTACACCCCTCCACTTT. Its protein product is CACISTGTPLHF.

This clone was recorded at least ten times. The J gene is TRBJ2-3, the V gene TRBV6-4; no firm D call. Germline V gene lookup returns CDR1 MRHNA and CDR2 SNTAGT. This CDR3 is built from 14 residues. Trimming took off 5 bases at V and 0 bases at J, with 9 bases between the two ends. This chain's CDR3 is CASSRTSSTDTQYF. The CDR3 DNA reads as TGTGCCAGCAGTCGGACCAGTAGCACAGATACGCAGTATTTT.

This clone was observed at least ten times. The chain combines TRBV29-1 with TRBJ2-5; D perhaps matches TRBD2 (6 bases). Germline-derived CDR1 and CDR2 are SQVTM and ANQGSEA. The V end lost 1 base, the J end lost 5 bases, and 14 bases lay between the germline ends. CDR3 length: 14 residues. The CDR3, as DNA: TGCAGCGTTGAAGGTGCGGGGAGTCCGGAGACCCAGTACTTC. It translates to CSVEGAGSPETQYF.

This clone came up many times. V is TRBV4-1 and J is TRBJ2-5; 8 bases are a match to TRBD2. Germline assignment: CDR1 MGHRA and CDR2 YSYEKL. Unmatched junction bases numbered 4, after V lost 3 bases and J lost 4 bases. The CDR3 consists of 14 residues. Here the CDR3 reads CASSQGGGSETQYF. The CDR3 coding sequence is TGCGCCAGCAGCCAGGGCGGGGGGTCAGAGACCCAGTACTTC.

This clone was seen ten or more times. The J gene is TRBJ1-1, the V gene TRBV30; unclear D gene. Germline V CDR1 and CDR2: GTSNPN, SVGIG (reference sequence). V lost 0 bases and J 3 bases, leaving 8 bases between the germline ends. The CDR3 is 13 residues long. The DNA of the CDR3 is TGTGCCTGGAGTGTAGGACGGGACACTGAAGCTTTCTTT. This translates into CAWSVGRDTEAFF.

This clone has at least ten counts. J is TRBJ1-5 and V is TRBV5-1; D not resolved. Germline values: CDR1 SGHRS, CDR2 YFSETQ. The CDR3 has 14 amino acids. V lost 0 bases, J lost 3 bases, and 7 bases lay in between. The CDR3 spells CASSLDGFNQPQHF. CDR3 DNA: TGCGCCAGCAGCTTGGACGGATTCAATCAGCCCCAGCATTTT.

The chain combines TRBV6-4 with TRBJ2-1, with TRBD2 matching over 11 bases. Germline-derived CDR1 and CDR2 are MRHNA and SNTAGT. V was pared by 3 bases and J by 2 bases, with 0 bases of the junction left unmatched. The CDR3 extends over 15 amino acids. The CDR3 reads CASSDSGGAYNEQFF. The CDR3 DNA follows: TGTGCCAGCAGTGATAGCGGGGGGGCCTACAATGAGCAGTTCTTC.

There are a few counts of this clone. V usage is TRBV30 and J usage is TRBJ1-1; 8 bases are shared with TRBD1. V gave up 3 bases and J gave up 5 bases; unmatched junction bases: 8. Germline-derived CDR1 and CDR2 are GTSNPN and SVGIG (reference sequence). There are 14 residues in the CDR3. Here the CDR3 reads CAWSRDRGGTEAFF. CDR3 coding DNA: TGTGCCTGGAGCCGAGACAGGGGTGGAACTGAAGCTTTCTTT.

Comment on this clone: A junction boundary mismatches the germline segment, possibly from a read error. As DNA, the CDR3 is TGTGCCACCAGTGGGTGGGGTGCGAACCGGGGAGAGACCCAGAACTTC. Its translation: CATSGWGANRGETQNF. The V gene is TRBV12-3 or TRBV12-4, the J gene TRBJ2-5; TRBD2 might be the D (5 bases). This CDR3 has 16 amino acids.

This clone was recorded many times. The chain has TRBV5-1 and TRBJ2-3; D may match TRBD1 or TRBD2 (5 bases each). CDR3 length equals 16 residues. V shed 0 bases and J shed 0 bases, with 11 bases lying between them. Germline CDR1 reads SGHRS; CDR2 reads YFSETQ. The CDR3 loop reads CASSLDRTPSTDTQYF. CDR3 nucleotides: TGCGCCAGCAGCTTGGACAGGACTCCTAGCACAGATACGCAGTATTTT.

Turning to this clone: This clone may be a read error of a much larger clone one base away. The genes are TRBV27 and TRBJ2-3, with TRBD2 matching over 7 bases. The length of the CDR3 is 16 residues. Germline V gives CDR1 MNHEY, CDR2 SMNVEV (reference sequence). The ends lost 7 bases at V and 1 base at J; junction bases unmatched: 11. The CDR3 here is CASIVARGKGTDTQYF. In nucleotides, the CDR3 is TGTGCCAGCATCGTAGCGCGGGGGAAGGGCACAGATACGCAGTATTTT.

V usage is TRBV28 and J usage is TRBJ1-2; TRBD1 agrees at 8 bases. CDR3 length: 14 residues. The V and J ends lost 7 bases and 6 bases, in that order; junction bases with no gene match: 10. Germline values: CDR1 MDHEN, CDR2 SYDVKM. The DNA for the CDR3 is TGTGCCAGCATCCGATCAGGGGGCGCACATGGCTACACCTTC. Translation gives CASIRSGGAHGYTF.

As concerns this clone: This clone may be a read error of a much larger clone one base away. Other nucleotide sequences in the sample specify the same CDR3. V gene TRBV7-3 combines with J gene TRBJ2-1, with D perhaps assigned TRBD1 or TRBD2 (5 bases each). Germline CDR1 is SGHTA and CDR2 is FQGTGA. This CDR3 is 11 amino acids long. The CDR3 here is CASSSGREQFF. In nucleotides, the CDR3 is TGCGCCAGCAGCTCGGGACGAGAGCAGTTCTTC.

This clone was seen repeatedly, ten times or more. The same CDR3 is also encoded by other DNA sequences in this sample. CDR3 sequence reads: CASSRRQGRDEQFF. CDR3 sequence (DNA): TGCGCCAGCAGCAGGAGACAGGGTAGGGATGAGCAGTTCTTC. The chain links TRBV5-1 to TRBJ2-1; 7 nucleotides line up with TRBD1. Per the germline V gene, CDR1 is SGHRS and CDR2 is YFSETQ. This CDR3 is built from 14 residues. Trimming cost V 4 bases and J 8 bases; bases outside gene matches: 9. The variable domain in full, with the rest retrieved from reference TRBV5-1 and TRBJ2-1, is KAGVTQTPRYLIKTRGQQVTLSCSPISGHRSVSWYQQTPGQGLQFLFEYFSETQRNKGNFPGRFSGRQFSNSRSEMNVSTLELGDSALYLCASSRRQGRDEQFFGPGTRLTVL.

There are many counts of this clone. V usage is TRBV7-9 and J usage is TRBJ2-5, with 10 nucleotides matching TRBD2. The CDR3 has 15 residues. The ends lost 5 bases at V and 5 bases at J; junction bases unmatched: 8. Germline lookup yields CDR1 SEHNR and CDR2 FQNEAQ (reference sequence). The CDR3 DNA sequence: TGTGCCAGCAGCAAGTTAGCGGGGGGAGGCGAGACCCAGTACTTC. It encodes CASSKLAGGGETQYF.

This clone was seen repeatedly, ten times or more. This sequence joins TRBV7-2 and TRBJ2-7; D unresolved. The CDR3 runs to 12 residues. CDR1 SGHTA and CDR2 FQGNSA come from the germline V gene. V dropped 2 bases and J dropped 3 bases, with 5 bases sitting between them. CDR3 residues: CASSLLNYEQYF. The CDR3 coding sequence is TGTGCCAGCAGCTTATTAAACTACGAGCAGTACTTC.